Each of the 4 T cell receptor beta chains below was sequenced from the same sample in a study of cytomegalovirus exposure and HLA in healthy donors. Primers: 60 Vbeta forward and 13 Jbeta reverse. TCRdb's table, derived via immunoSEQ multiplex PCR, lists solely in-frame clones and lacks some. The sample holds some 150,000 clones, 60% to 80% seen once. Sequences were obtained from PBMCs. The receptors derive from a man younger than 45 in good health and CMV-seropositive.

The chain combines TRBV2 with TRBJ2-1; TRBD2 agrees at 9 bases. Germline values: CDR1 SNHLY, CDR2 FYNNEI. V was pared by 4 bases and J by 5 bases, with 6 bases of the junction left unmatched. The CDR3 spans 15 residues. CDR3 in DNA: TGTGCCAGCAGTGGAGCTAGCGGGATTGACAATGAGCAGTTCTTC. It yields the protein CASSGASGIDNEQFF.

This clone was found a few times. The chain has TRBV4-2 and TRBJ1-3; no clear D. Trimming removed 2 bases at V and 0 bases at J, with 8 bases between. Germline CDR1 reads LGHNA; CDR2 reads YNFKEQ. The CDR3 length is 15 residues. The DNA of the CDR3 is TGTGCCAGCAGCCAAACACAGAGCTCTGGAAACACCATATATTTT. Amino acid sequence: CASSQTQSSGNTIYF.

The rearrangement joins TRBV5-4 to TRBJ2-1, with TRBD1 as a possible D gene (5 bases). Trimming removed 0 bases from V and 15 bases from J, with 19 bases in between. Germline CDR1 and CDR2: SGHNT and YYREEE (reference sequence). The CDR3 sequence is 14 residues long. CDR3 nucleotides: TGTGCCAGCAGCTTGGTGACAGACGCATCAAAGGCGTTCTTC. Encoded protein: CASSLVTDASKAFF. The variable domain in full, completed from reference TRBV5-4 and TRBJ2-1, reads ETGVTQSPTHLIKTRGQQVTLRCSSQSGHNTVSWYQQALGQGPQFIFQYYREEENGRGNFPPRFSGLQFPNYSSELNVNALELDDSALYLCASSLVTDASKAFFGPGTRLTVL.

This clone occurred once. The V and J genes are TRBV4-2 and TRBJ1-3; TRBD1 matches 7 bases. V lost 1 base and J lost 0; bases outside the gene matches: 18. Germline-derived CDR1 and CDR2 are LGHNA and YNFKEQ. The CDR3 has 21 amino acids. The CDR3 DNA sequence: TGTGCCAGCAGCCAAGTTGGTAGGGGGACAGTGGTAGGAAGCTCTGGAAACACCATATATTTT. Translated: CASSQVGRGTVVGSSGNTIYF.